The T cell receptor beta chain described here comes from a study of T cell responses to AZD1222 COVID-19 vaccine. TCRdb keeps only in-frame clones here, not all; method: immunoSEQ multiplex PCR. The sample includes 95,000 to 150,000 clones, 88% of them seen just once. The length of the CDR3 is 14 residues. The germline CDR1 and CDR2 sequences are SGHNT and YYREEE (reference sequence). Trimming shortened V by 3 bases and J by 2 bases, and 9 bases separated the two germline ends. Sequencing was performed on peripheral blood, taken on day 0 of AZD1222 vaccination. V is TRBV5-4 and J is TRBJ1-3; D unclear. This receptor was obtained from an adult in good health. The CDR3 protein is CASSSGMTGNTIYF. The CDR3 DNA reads TGTGCCAGCAGCTCCGGGATGACTGGAAACACCATATATTTT.